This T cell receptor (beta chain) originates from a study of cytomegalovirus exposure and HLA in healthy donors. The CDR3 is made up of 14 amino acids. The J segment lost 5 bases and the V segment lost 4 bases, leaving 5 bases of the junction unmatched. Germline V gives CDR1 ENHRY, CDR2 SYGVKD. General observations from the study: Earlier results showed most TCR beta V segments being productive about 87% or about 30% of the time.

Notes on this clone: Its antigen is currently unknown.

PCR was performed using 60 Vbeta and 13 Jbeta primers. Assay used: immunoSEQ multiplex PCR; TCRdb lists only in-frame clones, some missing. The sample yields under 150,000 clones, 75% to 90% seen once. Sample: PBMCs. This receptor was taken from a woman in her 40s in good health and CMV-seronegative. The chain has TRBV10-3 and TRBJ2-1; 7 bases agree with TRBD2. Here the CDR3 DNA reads TGTGCCATCAGTGGGCTAGCGGCTAACAATGAGCAGTTCTTC. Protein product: CAISGLAANNEQFF.